These 20 T cell receptor beta chains share one sample of origin, sequenced in a study of T-cell memory formation after mild COVID-19. MiXCR, applied by TCRdb to the 5' RACE reads, yields one record per CDR3 protein. This repertoire shows roughly 110,000 distinct CDR3 sequences, 15% to 20% found once; its top ten account for 25% to 30%. The sequenced sample was PBMCs or a T cell subset sorted from them (not recorded which). These receptors were taken from an adult woman who had mild COVID-19 (a few samples of this study predate the infection). Cell type and time point are not known.

This clonotype has at least ten counts. The V gene is TRBV7-9, the J gene TRBJ2-7; 7 bases are shared with TRBD1. V shed 0 bases and J 2 bases; nucleotides not matched to a gene: 4. This CDR3 contains 15 residues. Per germline, CDR1 SEHNR and CDR2 FQNEAQ (reference sequence). The CDR3 region is CASSLAPGGPYEQYF. CDR3 nucleotides: TGTGCCAGCAGCTTAGCGCCAGGGGGTCCCTACGAGCAGTACTTC. Using reference TRBV7-9 and TRBJ2-7 for the parts outside the CDR3, the full variable domain is DTGVSQNPRHKITKRGQNVTFRCDPISEHNRLYWYRQTLGQGPEFLTYFQNEAQLEKSRLLSDRFSAERPKGSFSTLEIQRTEQGDSAMYLCASSLAPGGPYEQYFGPGTRLTVT.

V usage is TRBV7-9 and J usage is TRBJ1-2; unclear D gene. The germline V gene has CDR1 SEHNR and CDR2 FQNEAQ (reference sequence). V dropped 5 bases and J dropped 6 bases, with 19 bases sitting between them. The CDR3 runs to 15 residues. The CDR3 DNA reads as TGTGCCAGCAGCCCGATCCCCCTAGGCTTGGATGGCTACACCTTC. Its translation: CASSPIPLGLDGYTF.

The CDR3, as DNA: TGTGCCAGCCTCCATGGGACTAGTAGCCATGAGCAGTTCTTC. Its protein product is CASLHGTSSHEQFF. The rearrangement links TRBV2 to TRBJ2-1; the match to TRBD2 covers 8 bases. This CDR3 region has 14 residues. The V gene end was trimmed by 8 bases and the J gene end by 8 bases; junction bases not matched to a gene: 11. CDR1 is SNHLY, CDR2 FYNNEI, per germline.

This clonotype was detected a few times. The chain is built from TRBV5-6 and TRBJ1-1, with D hard to call. CDR3 length: 12 amino acids. CDR1 is SGHDT, CDR2 YYEEEE, per germline. Trimming cost V 0 bases and J 7 bases, with 7 bases left between them. CDR3 coding DNA: TGTGCCAGCAGCTTGGTATGGAATGAAGCTTTCTTT. Residues: CASSLVWNEAFF.

CDR3 nucleotides: TGTGCCAGCAGTTCGCACAGGGATGAGCAGTACTTC. This codes for CASSSHRDEQYF. The V and J genes are TRBV27 and TRBJ2-7; tentative D call: TRBD1 (6 bases). This CDR3 is 12 amino acids long. CDR1 and CDR2 from the germline V gene are MNHEY and SMNVEV (reference sequence). The V gene lost 4 bases and the J gene lost 7 bases, with 11 bases spanning the gap.

The CDR3, as DNA: TGTGCCAGCAGCTTAGCACTAGCGGGAGTTTTTGAGACCCAGTACTTC. Translated: CASSLALAGVFETQYF. This chain links TRBV7-8 with TRBJ2-5; 11 bases agree with TRBD2. The CDR3 is 16 amino acids. Trimming at V came to 0 bases and at J to 5 bases, leaving 5 bases not matched to a gene. The V gene's germline CDR1 is SGHVS and CDR2 FQNEAQ.

DNA for the CDR3: TGCGACACCTCGAACGAGGGGGACAGTCGCCTCCATGGCTACACCTTC. Translation gives CDTSNEGDSRLHGYTF. V and J are TRBV10-2 and TRBJ1-2; 7 bases agree with TRBD1. This CDR3 comprises 16 residues. Per the germline V gene, CDR1 is WSHSY and CDR2 is SAAADI.

The chain has TRBV7-2 and TRBJ1-1; the match to TRBD1 covers 7 bases. The germline gives CDR1 SGHTA, CDR2 FQGNSA. This CDR3 is built from 17 residues. The V segment lost 4 bases and the J segment 4 bases; nucleotides outside the gene matches: 15. CDR3 in amino acids: CASSSIRQGVAVTEAFF. For the CDR3, the DNA is TGTGCCAGCAGCTCGATACGACAGGGAGTTGCGGTCACTGAAGCTTTCTTT.

V gene TRBV12-3 or TRBV12-4 combines with J gene TRBJ2-7; D is unclear. This CDR3 contains 15 residues. V was clipped by 3 bases and J by 0 bases, with 12 bases between them. The CDR3 region is CASSFGRFFSYEQYF. The CDR3 DNA reads TGTGCCAGCAGTTTTGGCAGGTTCTTCTCCTACGAGCAGTACTTC.

This chain joins TRBV12-3 or TRBV12-4 and TRBJ1-1; TRBD1 matches 11 bases. The CDR3 is made up of 17 amino acids. With 5 bases clipped from V and 5 bases from J, the junction kept 13 bases outside the gene matches. The chain's CDR3 is CASSQTGTGGYYTEAFF. As DNA, the CDR3 is TGTGCCAGCAGTCAAACCGGGACAGGGGGTTACTATACTGAAGCTTTCTTT.

The chain couples TRBV7-9 to TRBJ1-2, with D possibly matching TRBD1 (5 bases). CDR3 length: 15 amino acids. Germline-derived CDR1 and CDR2 are SEHNR and FQNEAQ (reference sequence). V lost 2 bases and J 6 bases, leaving 16 bases between the germline ends. Here the CDR3 DNA reads TGTGCCAGCAGCTTACCAGGGAATCACCTTCATGGCTACACCTTC. This gives the protein CASSLPGNHLHGYTF.

V and J are TRBV20-1 and TRBJ2-7; 11 bases line up with TRBD2. From germline, CDR1 is DFQATT and CDR2 SNEGSKA (reference sequence). The length of the CDR3 is 17 residues. V lost 3 bases to trimming and J lost 0 bases; unmatched junction nucleotides: 10. The CDR3 sequence: CSASTTSGGILSYEQYF. CDR3 nucleotide sequence: TGCAGTGCTAGCACTACTAGCGGGGGAATACTCTCCTACGAGCAGTACTTC.

This clonotype came up a few times. The V gene is TRBV13, the J gene TRBJ2-7; 9 bases are a match to TRBD2. The CDR3 covers 16 residues. Trimming removed 5 bases from V and 7 bases from J; junction bases left unmatched: 15. Germline values: CDR1 PRHDT, CDR2 FYEKMQ (reference sequence). The CDR3 region has the DNA TGTGCCAGCAGCACGCCCTCGGGACTAGCACGGAGGGAGCAGTACTTC. This gives the protein CASSTPSGLARREQYF.

This clonotype was picked up a small number of times. CDR3 DNA sequence: TGCAGCGTTATTACAGGGGGTGCGTTTGGAAAACTGTTTTTT. Translated: CSVITGGAFGKLFF. The rearrangement joins TRBV29-1 to TRBJ1-4; 8 bases fit TRBD1. The trim removed 5 bases at V and 10 bases at J, leaving 12 bases unmatched. This CDR3 comprises 14 residues. The germline V gene has CDR1 SQVTM and CDR2 ANQGSEA.

V gene TRBV15 combines with J gene TRBJ2-5; 9 bases agree with TRBD1. The CDR3 has 16 residues. J gave up 3 bases and V 3 bases, and 8 bases lay outside the gene matches. Germline V gene lookup returns CDR1 LNHNV and CDR2 YYDKDF (reference sequence). CDR3 protein: CATSRGGQGWEETQYF. In DNA form, the CDR3 reads TGTGCCACCAGCAGGGGCGGACAGGGGTGGGAAGAGACCCAGTACTTC.

This clonotype was found a few times. The rearrangement links TRBV20-1 to TRBJ1-6; D is unclear. V was trimmed by 4 bases and J by 6 bases, leaving 13 bases between them. Germline V gives CDR1 DFQATT, CDR2 SNEGSKA (reference sequence). The CDR3 is 14 residues long. The CDR3 region is CSAISVVGNSPLHF. The CDR3 nucleotides are TGCAGTGCTATTTCAGTGGTGGGTAATTCACCCCTCCACTTT.

In this sample, this clonotype turned up a few times. The chain uses TRBV24-1 and TRBJ2-7; 12 bases line up with TRBD1. After removal of 2 bases from V and 5 bases from J, the junction contained 3 bases not matched to a gene. This CDR3 contains 15 residues. Germline-derived CDR1 and CDR2 are KGHDR and SFDVKD. CDR3 sequence reads: CATSDSGTGGNEQYF. The CDR3 bases are TGTGCCACCAGTGATTCCGGGACAGGGGGCAACGAGCAGTACTTC.

A few counts support this clonotype. This chain links TRBV7-9 with TRBJ1-2; D is unresolved. V lost 1 base and J lost 4, with 4 bases in between. Germline V gene data show CDR1 as SEHNR and CDR2 as FQNEAQ (reference sequence). The CDR3 length is 12 residues. The CDR3 is CASSLDSYGYTF. The CDR3 DNA follows: TGTGCCAGCAGCTTAGACAGCTATGGCTACACCTTC.

This clonotype was seen many times. CDR3 nucleotides: TGTGCCAGCAGCTTAGCGATGGCAGGGATCAAAAACATTCAGTACTTC. Its protein is CASSLAMAGIKNIQYF. This rearrangement joins TRBV7-8 to TRBJ2-4, with D tentatively TRBD1 (5 bases). CDR1 is SGHVS, CDR2 FQNEAQ, per germline. The CDR3 contains 16 residues. The V end was cut by 0 bases, the J end by 3 bases, with 12 bases between.

CDR3: CASSLFAGVGYTF. CDR3 DNA: TGTGCCAGCAGTTTATTTGCGGGGGTCGGCTACACCTTC. The chain carries TRBV27 and TRBJ1-2, with a possible D match to TRBD1 (5 bases). Germline loops: CDR1 MNHEY, CDR2 SMNVEV (reference sequence). This CDR3 is built from 13 residues. The V gene lost 1 base and the J gene lost 8 bases, with 11 bases spanning the gap.